Each of the 17 T cell receptor beta chains below was sequenced from the same sample in a study of blood T cell repertoires in COVID-19. Produced via immunoSEQ multiplex PCR; TCRdb's table is partial and in-frame only. The table lists 150,000 to 200,000 clones, roughly 80% of them singletons. Sequencing was done on a sample of peripheral blood. Receptors originate from a woman older than 75 with acute or convalescent COVID-19.

The V gene is TRBV2, the J gene TRBJ2-3, with TRBD1 identical over 8 bases. The V gene's germline CDR1 is SNHLY and CDR2 FYNNEI. The CDR3 totals 18 residues. The V gene end was trimmed by 5 bases and the J gene end by 0 bases; junction bases not matched to a gene: 13. This chain's CDR3 is CASSRFKGTGPSTDTQYF. CDR3 DNA sequence: TGTGCCAGCAGTCGCTTTAAAGGGACAGGACCTAGCACAGATACGCAGTATTTT.

The chain employs TRBV6-1 and TRBJ1-6; 9 bases map to TRBD1. The junction had 16 bases not matched to a gene; V was cut back by 1 base and J by 9 bases. Germline assignment: CDR1 MNHNS and CDR2 SASEGT. The CDR3 is 19 residues long. The CDR3 nucleotides read TGTGCCAGCAGTGAAGACAGGGGGCGCAAGATCGAAATTCGTTCACCCCTCCACTTT. Its protein product is CASSEDRGRKIEIRSPLHF.

The chain uses TRBV5-1 and TRBJ2-6; D not resolved. Per germline, CDR1 SGHRS and CDR2 YFSETQ. Trimming took off 2 bases at V and 0 bases at J, with 6 bases between the two ends. CDR3 length equals 15 residues. CDR3 loop: CASSLSVSGANVLTF. CDR3 in DNA: TGCGCCAGCAGCTTATCAGTCTCTGGGGCCAACGTCCTGACTTTC.

This clone has just one count. The chain combines TRBV2 with TRBJ2-3; 10 bases map to TRBD2. V lost 9 bases to trimming and J lost 5 bases; unmatched junction nucleotides: 11. The CDR3 extends over 15 amino acids. Germline values: CDR1 SNHLY, CDR2 FYNNEI. The CDR3 DNA is TGTGCCAGATCCACGACTAGCGGGTCCCTAGATACGCAGTATTTT. Its protein product is CARSTTSGSLDTQYF.

Only a few counts were recorded for this clone. The chain carries TRBV28 and TRBJ1-6; 7 nucleotides match TRBD1. The CDR3 runs 15 residues. In germline, CDR1 is MDHEN, CDR2 SYDVKM. This CDR3 is CGTIGTVSYNSPLHF. CDR3 bases: TGTGGGACCATTGGGACAGTCTCCTATAATTCACCCCTCCACTTT.

J is TRBJ2-7 and V is TRBV11-2; 12 positions agree with TRBD2. In germline, CDR1 is SGHAT, CDR2 FQNNGV. With V trimmed by 3 bases and J by 6 bases, 3 bases remained unmatched. This CDR3 contains 14 residues. The CDR3, as DNA: TGTGCCAGCAGCTTCGGACTAGCGGGACCCGAGCAGTACTTC. Its translation is CASSFGLAGPEQYF.

This clone has just a few counts. V usage is TRBV3-1 (or the pseudogene TRBV3-2) and J usage is TRBJ2-3, with TRBD1 matching 9 bases. V dropped 5 bases and J dropped 2; count of bases not matched to a gene: 8. CDR3 length: 16 residues. Per germline, CDR1 LGHDT and CDR2 YNNKEL (reference sequence). Written as DNA, the CDR3 is TGTGCCAGCAGCTACGGGACAGGGTTGATCACAGATACGCAGTATTTT. Its translation is CASSYGTGLITDTQYF.

The sample holds a few counts of this clone. This chain links TRBV19 with TRBJ1-5, with D tentatively TRBD1 (6 bases). CDR3 size: 19 residues. Trimming pared 5 bases from V and 0 bases from J, leaving 23 bases between. Germline V lookup: CDR1 LNHDA, CDR2 SQIVND (reference sequence). The CDR3 sequence: CASSPRRGRMGYSNQPQHF. In nucleotides, the CDR3 is TGTGCCAGTAGTCCCCGCAGGGGTCGCATGGGATATAGCAATCAGCCCCAGCATTTT.

V usage is TRBV7-6 and J usage is TRBJ2-7, with 8 bases that match TRBD2. The trim removed 5 bases at V and 3 bases at J, leaving 6 bases unmatched. The CDR3 length is 14 residues. Germline CDR1 and CDR2: SGHVS and FNYEAQ. CDR3 amino acids: CASSISGAVYEQYF. The CDR3 DNA reads TGTGCCAGCAGCATTAGCGGGGCAGTCTACGAGCAGTACTTC.

CDR3 amino acids: CASSEDWGRTGGSGYTF. The CDR3 DNA follows: TGTGCCAGCAGTGAAGATTGGGGTAGGACAGGGGGAAGCGGCTACACCTTC. The V and J genes are TRBV6-1 and TRBJ1-2, with TRBD1 matching 10 bases. V was clipped by 1 base and J by 8 bases; unmatched bases: 13. This CDR3 has 17 residues. Germline V gives CDR1 MNHNS, CDR2 SASEGT.

This rearrangement joins TRBV28 to TRBJ1-1; a possible D gene is TRBD1 (5 bases). CDR1 and CDR2 from the germline V gene are MDHEN and SYDVKM. This CDR3 has 19 residues. Deletions cut 2 bases from V and 0 bases from J, with 22 bases between. CDR3 nucleotide sequence: TGTGCCAGCAGTTTACGGCGCGACTTCTCGCGGGGCATGAACACTGAAGCTTTCTTT. It is translated as CASSLRRDFSRGMNTEAFF.

The chain is built from TRBV10-3 and TRBJ1-2; D remains unclear. The V gene lost 2 bases and the J gene lost 0 bases, with 4 bases spanning the gap. CDR3 length: 13 residues. CDR1 is ENHRY, CDR2 SYGVKD, per germline. The DNA for the CDR3 is TGTGCCATCAGTGAGACGGCTAACTATGGCTACACCTTC. This gives the protein CAISETANYGYTF.

The chain carries TRBV7-3 and TRBJ2-2, with D possibly being TRBD1 (6 bases). From germline, CDR1 is SGHTA and CDR2 FQGTGA. V was trimmed by 1 base and J by 7 bases, leaving 16 bases between them. This CDR3 is 16 amino acids long. The CDR3 DNA reads as TGTGCCAGCAGCTTAAGGCAGGGGATAGGCAGCGGGGAGCTGTTTTTT. This sequence encodes CASSLRQGIGSGELFF.

This clone came up a few times. The rearrangement links TRBV5-6 to TRBJ1-1; D is possibly TRBD1 (5 bases). Germline V gene sequence: CDR1 SGHDT, CDR2 YYEEEE. V gave up 6 bases and J gave up 1 base, with 10 bases separating them. The CDR3 is 13 amino acids. The CDR3 region is CASIGGANTEAFF. CDR3 bases: TGTGCCAGCATAGGAGGGGCGAACACTGAAGCTTTCTTT. The complete variable domain, with remaining parts taken from reference TRBV5-6 and TRBJ1-1, reads DAGVTQSPTHLIKTRGQQVTLRCSPKSGHDTVSWYQQALGQGPQFIFQYYEEEERQRGNFPDRFSGHQFPNYSSELNVNALLLGDSALYLCASIGGANTEAFFGQGTRLTVV.

This chain uses TRBV28 with TRBJ2-5; 12 bases are shared with TRBD2. The CDR3 extends over 18 amino acids. The V gene end was trimmed by 5 bases and the J gene end by 2 bases; junction bases not matched to a gene: 12. Germline V CDR1 and CDR2: MDHEN, SYDVKM. The CDR3 sequence: CASSRGFGLAGLQETQYF. CDR3 in DNA: TGTGCCAGCAGTCGCGGCTTCGGACTAGCGGGATTACAAGAGACCCAGTACTTC. Based on the CDR3 plus reference TRBV28 and TRBJ2-5, the full variable domain is DVKVTQSSRYLVKRTGEKVFLECVQDMDHENMFWYRQDPGLGLRLIYFSYDVKMKEKGDIPEGYSVSREKKERFSLILESASTNQTSMYLCASSRGFGLAGLQETQYFGPGTRLLVL.

This rearrangement joins TRBV18 to TRBJ1-2, with TRBD1 matching over 9 bases. The CDR3 loop spans 16 amino acids. The ends lost 1 base at V and 10 bases at J; junction bases unmatched: 13. Germline V gene lookup returns CDR1 KGHSH and CDR2 LQKENI. Here the CDR3 DNA reads TGTGCCAGCTCACCACGGGACAGGGAAACCCTGGGTCTCTACACCTTC. Encoded protein: CASSPRDRETLGLYTF. The variable domain in full, with the rest retrieved from reference TRBV18 and TRBJ1-2, is NAGVMQNPRHLVRRRGQEARLRCSPMKGHSHVYWYRQLPEEGLKFMVYLQKENIIDESGMPKERFSAEFPKEGPSILRIQQVVRGDSAAYFCASSPRDRETLGLYTFGSGTRLTVV.

The count of this clone is one. This rearrangement joins TRBV6-6 to TRBJ2-7, with 10 bases fitting TRBD2. The CDR3 is 15 residues long. CDR1 MNHNY and CDR2 SVGAGI come from the germline V gene (reference sequence). The trim removed 2 bases at V and 5 bases at J, leaving 6 bases unmatched. The CDR3, as DNA: TGTGCCAGCAGTTACGCCTTAGCGGGGGGTAACGAGCAGTACTTC. It yields the protein CASSYALAGGNEQYF.